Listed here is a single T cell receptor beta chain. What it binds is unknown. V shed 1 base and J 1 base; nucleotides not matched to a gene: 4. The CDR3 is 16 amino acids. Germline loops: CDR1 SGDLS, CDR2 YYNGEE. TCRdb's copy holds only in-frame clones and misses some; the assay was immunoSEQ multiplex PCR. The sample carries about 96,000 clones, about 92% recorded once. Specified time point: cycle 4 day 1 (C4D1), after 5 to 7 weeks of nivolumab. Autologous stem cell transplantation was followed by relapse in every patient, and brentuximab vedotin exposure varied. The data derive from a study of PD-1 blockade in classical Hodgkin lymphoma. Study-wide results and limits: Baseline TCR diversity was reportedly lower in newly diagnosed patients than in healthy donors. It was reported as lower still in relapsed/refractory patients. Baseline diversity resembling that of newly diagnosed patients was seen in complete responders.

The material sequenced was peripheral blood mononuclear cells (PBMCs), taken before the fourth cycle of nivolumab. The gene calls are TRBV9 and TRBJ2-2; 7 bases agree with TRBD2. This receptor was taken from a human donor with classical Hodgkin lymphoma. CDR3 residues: CASSVSSGMNTGELFF. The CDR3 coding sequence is TGTGCCAGCAGCGTATCGAGCGGGATGAACACCGGGGAGCTGTTTTTT.